The 10 T cell receptor beta chains listed next were all sequenced from one sample in a study of TIL therapy for anti-PD-1-resistant metastatic lung cancer. The immunoSEQ assay was v3. Produced via immunoSEQ multiplex PCR; TCRdb's table is partial and in-frame only. Among about 20,000 clones listed, just over 70% were seen once. Documented time point: pre-treatment sample, taken before nivolumab and TIL therapy. Material: blood, obtained at baseline. The receptors derive from a person between 30 and 79 years old with non-small cell lung cancer.

This sequence joins TRBV7-9 and TRBJ2-3, with D tentatively TRBD2 (5 bases). Germline CDR1 and CDR2: SEHNR and FQNEAQ (reference sequence). This CDR3 has 15 residues. The V end was cut by 6 bases, the J end by 1 base, with 14 bases between. The CDR3, as DNA: TGTGCCAGCAGTCGTGACTACTCCCGCACAGATACGCAGTATTTT. Protein: CASSRDYSRTDTQYF.

V gene TRBV4-2 combines with J gene TRBJ2-7; no firm D call. V was shortened by 0 bases and J by 2 bases, with 8 bases between the two germline ends. Per the germline V gene, CDR1 is LGHNA and CDR2 is YNFKEQ. The CDR3 covers 14 residues. The CDR3 sequence is CASSQDQRTYEQYF. The CDR3 DNA sequence: TGTGCCAGCAGCCAAGATCAGAGGACCTACGAGCAGTACTTC.

The V gene is TRBV18, the J gene TRBJ2-5; 8 bases line up with TRBD2. There are 17 residues in the CDR3. The J segment lost 5 bases and the V segment lost 2 bases, leaving 13 bases of the junction unmatched. Looked up from germline, CDR1 is KGHSH and CDR2 is LQKENI. This chain's CDR3 is CASSPNRREGKDETQYF. The CDR3 DNA follows: TGTGCCAGCTCACCAAATCGCCGGGAGGGAAAGGATGAGACCCAGTACTTC.

The V gene is TRBV12-3 or TRBV12-4, the J gene TRBJ1-2; D call uncertain. The CDR3 is made up of 12 amino acids. V lost 7 bases and J lost 5, with 11 bases in between. The CDR3 here is CASTSTPYGYTF. In nucleotides, the CDR3 is TGTGCCAGCACCTCTACACCATATGGCTACACCTTC.

The chain joins TRBV7-2 to TRBJ2-3; a possible D gene is TRBD1 (6 bases). Germline lookup yields CDR1 SGHTA and CDR2 FQGNSA. The ends were cut back, 7 bases at V and 5 bases at J, with 16 bases in the middle. The CDR3 spans 14 residues. This chain's CDR3 is CASNQGIERDTQYF. CDR3 DNA: TGTGCCAGCAACCAGGGGATAGAAAGAGATACGCAGTATTTT.

This chain links TRBV30 with TRBJ1-2; D is ambiguous. CDR3 length: 11 amino acids. Germline values: CDR1 GTSNPN, CDR2 SVGIG (reference sequence). The V gene lost 2 bases and the J gene lost 5 bases, with 6 bases spanning the gap. CDR3 DNA sequence: TGTGCCTGGAGTAGCCCTTATGGCTACACCTTC. This codes for CAWSSPYGYTF.

This clone occurred once. The V call is TRBV10-3, the J call TRBJ1-5; D gene uncertain. V was clipped by 1 base and J by 7 bases, with 5 bases between them. The CDR3 is 12 amino acids. The germline gives CDR1 ENHRY, CDR2 SYGVKD. DNA of the CDR3: TGTGCCATCAGTGAGTTAGACCAGCCCCAGCATTTT. It is translated as CAISELDQPQHF.

V usage is TRBV27 and J usage is TRBJ1-1, with D possibly matching TRBD1 (6 bases). CDR3 length: 14 residues. Per the germline V gene, CDR1 is MNHEY and CDR2 is SMNVEV (reference sequence). V shed 2 bases and J shed 5 bases, with 12 bases lying between them. The CDR3 coding sequence is TGTGCCAGCAGTTTAAGGGGGGCTCGGACTGAAGCTTTCTTT. Its translation is CASSLRGARTEAFF.

J is TRBJ2-3 and V is TRBV7-3; 7 bases are shared with TRBD1. This CDR3 comprises 13 residues. Germline trimming cut 6 bases from V and 5 bases from J; bases unmatched to any gene: 5. The germline V gene has CDR1 SGHTA and CDR2 FQGTGA. The CDR3 DNA sequence: TGTGCCAGCAGTGGGCAGGGGGTAGATACGCAGTATTTT. Translating it yields CASSGQGVDTQYF. The whole variable domain, filled in from reference TRBV7-3 and TRBJ2-3, reads GAGVSQTPSNKVTEKGKYVELRCDPISGHTALYWYRQSLGQGPEFLIYFQGTGAADDSGLPNDRFFAVRPEGSVSTLKIQRTERGDSAVYLCASSGQGVDTQYFGPGTRLTVL.

This clone came up a few times. V gene TRBV2 combines with J gene TRBJ1-1; D perhaps matches TRBD1 (6 bases). Germline V lookup: CDR1 SNHLY, CDR2 FYNNEI. The V and J ends lost 3 bases and 5 bases respectively, with 13 bases between them. The CDR3 loop spans 14 amino acids. CDR3 sequence: CASSEAGGGTEAFF. CDR3 sequence (DNA): TGTGCCAGCAGTGAGGCAGGAGGGGGAACTGAAGCTTTCTTT.